These T cell receptor beta chains were read from a single sample in a study of blood T cell repertoires in COVID-19. Sequencing used immunoSEQ multiplex PCR; TCRdb keeps in-frame clones, though not all of them. The sample holds approximately 220,000 clones, 75% to 85% seen once. Sequencing was carried out using PBMCs or T cells enriched from blood (not recorded which). The receptors stem from a woman aged 40 to 50 with acute COVID-19. Both conserved end residues are part of each CDR3.

CDR3: CATSKLAGADTQYF
V: TRBV15
J: TRBJ2-3

CDR3: CASSLLGTGVSWDSPLHF
V: TRBV28
J: TRBJ1-6

CDR3: CAWRAGTGEGYTF
V: TRBV30
J: TRBJ1-2

CDR3: CATSDPGQGGVDYGYTF
V: TRBV24-1
J: TRBJ1-2

CDR3: CASGQGSSYEQYF
V: TRBV27
J: TRBJ2-7

CDR3: CSGKEGTYTDTQYF
V: TRBV29-1
J: TRBJ2-3

CDR3: CASTRLSGNTIYF
V: TRBV19
J: TRBJ1-3

CDR3: CASSIQANTGELFF
V: TRBV11-3
J: TRBJ2-2

CDR3: CASSPLGHSNNEQFF
V: TRBV3-1/TRBV3-2
J: TRBJ2-1

CDR3: CASRRDRPLNQPQHF
V: TRBV28
J: TRBJ1-5

CDR3: CASSLGQGGGYTF
V: TRBV5-1
J: TRBJ1-2

CDR3: CASSVASGEGTGELFF
V: TRBV9
J: TRBJ2-2

CDR3: CAPPEGQDFFYNSPLHF
V: TRBV10-1
J: TRBJ1-6

CDR3: CASSPVGRGRGGTEQFF
V: TRBV4-1
J: TRBJ2-1

CDR3: CASSFKAGVSYNEQFF
V: TRBV7-8
J: TRBJ2-1